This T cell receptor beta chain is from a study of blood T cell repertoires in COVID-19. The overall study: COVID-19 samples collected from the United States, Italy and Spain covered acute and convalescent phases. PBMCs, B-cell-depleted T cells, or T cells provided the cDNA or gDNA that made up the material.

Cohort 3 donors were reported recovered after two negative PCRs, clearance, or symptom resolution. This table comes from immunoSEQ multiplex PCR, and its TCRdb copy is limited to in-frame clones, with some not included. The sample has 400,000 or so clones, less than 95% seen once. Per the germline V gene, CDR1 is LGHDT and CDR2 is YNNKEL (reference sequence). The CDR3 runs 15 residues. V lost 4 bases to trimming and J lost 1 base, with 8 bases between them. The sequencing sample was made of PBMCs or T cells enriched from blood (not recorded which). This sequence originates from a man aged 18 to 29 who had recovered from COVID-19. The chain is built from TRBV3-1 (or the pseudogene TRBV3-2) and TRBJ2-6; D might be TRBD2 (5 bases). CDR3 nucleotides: TGTGCCAGCAGCCCGGGGTGGTCTGGGGCCAACGTCCTGACTTTC. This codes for CASSPGWSGANVLTF.